The 17 T cell receptor beta chains reported below all come from one sample, sequenced in a study of cytomegalovirus exposure and HLA in healthy donors. The PCR contained 60 Vbeta and 13 Jbeta primers. Libraries were prepared by immunoSEQ multiplex PCR; TCRdb keeps only in-frame clonotypes and omits some of them. In the table there are roughly 160,000 clones, 75% to 85% of which are singletons. What was sequenced was PBMCs. These receptors were obtained from a woman aged 50 to 65 in good health and CMV-seronegative.

The chain links TRBV19 to TRBJ1-1, with D possibly TRBD1 on 5 matching bases. CDR1 and CDR2 from the germline V gene are LNHDA and SQIVND (reference sequence). There are 14 residues in the CDR3. Trimming removed 6 bases from V and 7 bases from J, with 18 bases in between. The CDR3 nucleotides read TGTGCCAGTAGCCCCGGTGGAGGGACTAATGAAGCTTTCTTT. Translation: CASSPGGGTNEAFF.

This clone was found once. V usage is TRBV11-1 and J usage is TRBJ2-1; 8 bases map to TRBD2. Per germline, CDR1 SGHAT and CDR2 FQDESV (reference sequence). The V gene end was trimmed by 5 bases and the J gene end by 11 bases; junction bases not matched to a gene: 8. The CDR3 totals 13 residues. CDR3 loop: CASSDPGTRKQFF. CDR3 DNA sequence: TGTGCCAGCAGCGACCCCGGGACTAGGAAGCAGTTCTTC.

The rearrangement links TRBV7-2 to TRBJ1-4; TRBD1 might be the D (5 bases). The germline V and J ends were trimmed by 5 bases and 5 bases, with 18 bases remaining between them. The CDR3 loop spans 16 amino acids. The germline CDR1 and CDR2 sequences are SGHTA and FQGNSA. The CDR3 sequence is CASSPSWTPANEKLFF. Written as DNA, the CDR3 is TGTGCCAGCAGCCCGTCATGGACACCGGCCAATGAAAAACTGTTTTTT. The entire variable domain, with the rest obtained from reference TRBV7-2 and TRBJ1-4, is as follows: GAGVSQSPSNKVTEKGKDVELRCDPISGHTALYWYRQSLGQGLEFLIYFQGNSAPDKSGLPSDRFSAERTGGSVSTLTIQRTQQEDSAVYLCASSPSWTPANEKLFFGSGTQLSVL.

V gene TRBV13 combines with J gene TRBJ2-1; the match to TRBD1 covers 8 bases. The germline CDR1 and CDR2 sequences are PRHDT and FYEKMQ (reference sequence). This CDR3 contains 17 residues. V was pared by 0 bases and J by 3 bases, with 7 bases of the junction left unmatched. The CDR3 DNA sequence: TGTGCCAGCAGCTTAGGGTCGCCAGGGGGCCGCTACAATGAGCAGTTCTTC. Amino acid sequence: CASSLGSPGGRYNEQFF.

This clone was recorded a few times. This chain joins TRBV5-1 and TRBJ2-1; possibly TRBD1 for D (6 bases). This CDR3 comprises 15 residues. The germline CDR1 and CDR2 sequences are SGHRS and YFSETQ. The ends were cut back, 0 bases at V and 12 bases at J, with 19 bases in the middle. CDR3 amino acids: CASSLEGSAGERQFF. In DNA form, the CDR3 reads TGCGCCAGCAGCTTGGAAGGGTCTGCAGGGGAAAGGCAGTTCTTC.

The chain combines TRBV2 with TRBJ2-1; 13 nucleotides align to TRBD2. The V gene's germline CDR1 is SNHLY and CDR2 FYNNEI. The CDR3 loop spans 15 amino acids. J lost 9 bases, V lost 7 bases, and 9 bases had no gene match. As DNA, the CDR3 is TGTGCCAGCAATCCCGGGACTAGCGGGAAAAGTGAGCAGTTCTTC. Encoded protein: CASNPGTSGKSEQFF. Complete variable domain (other parts from reference TRBV2 and TRBJ2-1): EPEVTQTPSHQVTQMGQEVILRCVPISNHLYFYWYRQILGQKVEFLVSFYNNEISEKSEIFDDQFSVERPDGSNFTLKIRSTKLEDSAMYFCASNPGTSGKSEQFFGPGTRLTVL.

This sequence joins TRBV7-2 and TRBJ2-7, with TRBD2 matching 7 bases. Trimming at V came to 7 bases and at J to 0 bases, leaving 6 bases not matched to a gene. Germline V gives CDR1 SGHTA, CDR2 FQGNSA. CDR3 length equals 14 residues. CDR3 nucleotide sequence: TGTGCCAGCACCTGGGGGGGGACCTCCTACGAGCAGTACTTC. It yields the protein CASTWGGTSYEQYF.

The V gene is TRBV7-3, the J gene TRBJ2-7; the match to TRBD1 covers 7 bases. The germline CDR1 and CDR2 sequences are SGHTA and FQGTGA. The CDR3 consists of 13 residues. Losses at the gene ends were 3 bases for V and 7 bases for J; bases not matched to a gene: 6. Here the CDR3 reads CASSLTGLEEQYF. The CDR3 region has the DNA TGTGCCAGCAGCTTGACAGGGTTGGAGGAGCAGTACTTC.

V gene TRBV28 combines with J gene TRBJ1-2, with D possibly matching TRBD1 (6 bases). Trimming stripped 1 base from V and 10 bases from J, with 13 bases between. CDR1 and CDR2 from the germline V gene are MDHEN and SYDVKM. The CDR3 consists of 13 residues. CDR3 nucleotides: TGTGCCAGCAGTTTATTGGACAGAGAAGTCTACACCTTC. Translation: CASSLLDREVYTF.

Only a few counts were recorded for this clone. The genes are TRBV7-9 and TRBJ1-4; D uncertain. This CDR3 has 12 residues. The V and J ends lost 6 bases and 7 bases respectively, with 9 bases between them. Looked up from germline, CDR1 is SEHNR and CDR2 is FQNEAQ (reference sequence). Written as DNA, the CDR3 is TGTGCCAGCAGGTCAAACATTGAAAAACTGTTTTTT. Translated, it gives CASRSNIEKLFF. Drawing the rest from reference TRBV7-9 and TRBJ1-4, the complete variable domain is DTGVSQNPRHKITKRGQNVTFRCDPISEHNRLYWYRQTLGQGPEFLTYFQNEAQLEKSRLLSDRFSAERPKGSFSTLEIQRTEQGDSAMYLCASRSNIEKLFFGSGTQLSVL.

CDR3 sequence (DNA): TGTGCCAGCAGCTTAGCGTCCCTCCCCCGCGAGCAGTACTTC. Translating it yields CASSLASLPREQYF. This sequence joins TRBV7-8 and TRBJ2-7; D gene unclear. V lost 0 bases and J 6 bases, leaving 12 bases between the germline ends. Per germline, CDR1 SGHVS and CDR2 FQNEAQ. The CDR3 covers 14 residues.

This chain joins TRBV29-1 and TRBJ2-7, with TRBD1 matching 8 bases. Germline V gene data show CDR1 as SQVTM and CDR2 as ANQGSEA. The J segment lost 5 bases and the V segment lost 3 bases, leaving 6 bases of the junction unmatched. This CDR3 is 13 amino acids long. The CDR3 region is CSVDGRGPNEQYF. DNA of the CDR3: TGCAGCGTTGATGGCAGGGGGCCCAACGAGCAGTACTTC.

The CDR3: CASNSDRGGTDTQYF. DNA for the CDR3: TGTGCCAGCAACTCGGACAGGGGAGGAACAGATACGCAGTATTTT. This sequence joins TRBV9 and TRBJ2-3; 9 bases map to TRBD1. Trimming cost V 6 bases and J 3 bases; bases outside gene matches: 8. The germline V gene encodes CDR1 SGDLS and CDR2 YYNGEE. The length of the CDR3 is 15 residues.

The J gene is TRBJ2-2, the V gene TRBV30; 10 bases agree with TRBD1. Germline loops: CDR1 GTSNPN, CDR2 SVGIG (reference sequence). This CDR3 comprises 16 residues. Unmatched junction bases numbered 7, after V lost 3 bases and J lost 3 bases. The CDR3 loop reads CAWSNRDRGHTGELFF. In DNA, the CDR3 is TGTGCCTGGAGCAACCGGGACAGGGGTCACACCGGGGAGCTGTTTTTT.

The chain carries TRBV6-5 and TRBJ2-7, with 11 bases matching TRBD1. Germline V gene data show CDR1 as MNHEY and CDR2 as SVGAGI. The V and J ends lost 4 bases and 13 bases, in that order; junction bases with no gene match: 6. The CDR3 runs 12 residues. The CDR3 is CASSSGQGASYF. DNA for the CDR3: TGTGCCAGCAGTTCCGGACAGGGGGCATCCTACTTC.

The chain links TRBV5-4 to TRBJ1-4; D may be TRBD1 (5 bases). The CDR3 covers 13 residues. V dropped 2 bases and J dropped 8 bases, with 10 bases sitting between them. Per germline, CDR1 SGHNT and CDR2 YYREEE (reference sequence). CDR3 protein: CASSFAGREKLFF. For the CDR3, the DNA is TGTGCCAGCAGCTTCGCGGGACGCGAAAAACTGTTTTTT.

The chain combines TRBV19 with TRBJ2-3; 9 bases are shared with TRBD2. V trimming: 5 bases; J trimming: 5 bases; junction bases outside the gene matches: 11. The CDR3 is 16 residues long. Germline loops: CDR1 LNHDA, CDR2 SQIVND (reference sequence). The CDR3 DNA is TGTGCCAGTAGTCCTCAGGGAGCGGGGGGTGGAGATACGCAGTATTTT. Translation: CASSPQGAGGGDTQYF.